Each of the 3 T cell receptor beta chains below was sequenced from the same sample in a study of PD-1 blockade in classical Hodgkin lymphoma. The assay was immunoSEQ multiplex PCR, and TCRdb's table has in-frame clones only and misses some. Among just under 100,000 clones listed, over 70% were seen once. Relapse after autologous stem cell transplantation occurred in every patient, and brentuximab vedotin exposure varied. The sequenced sample was peripheral blood mononuclear cells (PBMCs), obtained at baseline. The receptors shown here come from a human donor with classical Hodgkin lymphoma.

The rearrangement joins TRBV27 to TRBJ2-2; TRBD1 matches 8 bases. This CDR3 has 17 amino acids. The junction had 14 bases not matched to a gene; V was cut back by 6 bases and J by 5 bases. Per germline, CDR1 MNHEY and CDR2 SMNVEV (reference sequence). For the CDR3, the DNA is TGTGCCAGCAGACCGACCCACCGGGACAGGATTACCGGGGAGCTGTTTTTT. Amino acid sequence: CASRPTHRDRITGELFF.

The chain combines TRBV10-3 with TRBJ2-2; the match to TRBD1 covers 10 bases. The CDR3 is 16 amino acids. Trimming cost V 2 bases and J 4 bases; bases outside gene matches: 4. Germline V gene lookup returns CDR1 ENHRY and CDR2 SYGVKD. Here the CDR3 reads CAISEGGQGSTGELFF. The CDR3 DNA follows: TGTGCCATCAGTGAGGGGGGACAGGGGAGCACCGGGGAGCTGTTTTTT.

This chain links TRBV30 with TRBJ2-3; D gene unclear. Germline V CDR1 and CDR2: GTSNPN, SVGIG (reference sequence). This CDR3 contains 14 residues. Trimming removed 1 base from V and 4 bases from J, with 12 bases in between. The CDR3 loop is CAWSGMAEADTQYF. CDR3 DNA sequence: TGTGCCTGGAGTGGCATGGCAGAGGCAGATACGCAGTATTTT.